The 9 T cell receptor beta chains below were found in one sample sequenced in a study of CD8+ T cells in alopecia areata. cDNA serving as the sequencing template came from extracted, reverse transcribed RNA. Clones were read by immunoSEQ multiplex PCR, and TCRdb kept only the in-frame ones, dropping some. The sample contains more than 200,000 clones, roughly 69% of which appear only once. Sequencing was performed on CD4+ T cells sorted from blood, taken at week 0. These receptors were collected from a human donor with alopecia areata.

This clone was detected a few times. The chain has TRBV6-6 and TRBJ1-3, with D possibly matching TRBD1 (5 bases). The CDR3 is 15 amino acids. Germline lookup yields CDR1 MNHNY and CDR2 SVGAGI (reference sequence). The V end was cut by 6 bases, the J end by 4 bases, with 16 bases between. CDR3 amino acids: CASRHRTGRGNTIYF. In DNA form, the CDR3 reads TGTGCCAGCAGACACAGGACCGGCAGGGGAAACACCATATATTTT.

This clone was detected a few times. V gene TRBV7-2 combines with J gene TRBJ1-5; tentatively, D is TRBD1 (6 bases). Trimming took off 0 bases at V and 5 bases at J, with 11 bases between the two ends. This CDR3 spans 15 amino acids. Per germline, CDR1 SGHTA and CDR2 FQGNSA. The DNA of the CDR3 is TGTGCCAGCAGCTTAGCTGGCAGGGGTGATCAGCCCCAGCATTTT. Translating it yields CASSLAGRGDQPQHF.

The chain combines TRBV19 with TRBJ2-3; D is ambiguous. The CDR3 runs 12 residues. Per the germline V gene, CDR1 is LNHDA and CDR2 is SQIVND (reference sequence). V gave up 3 bases and J gave up 2 bases, with 3 bases separating them. The CDR3 sequence: CASSIATDTQYF. The CDR3 bases are TGTGCCAGTAGTATCGCCACAGATACGCAGTATTTT.

The chain joins TRBV10-3 to TRBJ2-3; weak D call: TRBD1 (5 bases). Germline values: CDR1 ENHRY, CDR2 SYGVKD. This CDR3 region has 12 residues. V shed 4 bases and J shed 6 bases, with 8 bases lying between them. Here the CDR3 DNA reads TGTGCCATCAGTGGCTCAGGGGATACGCAGTATTTT. This gives the protein CAISGSGDTQYF.

The chain couples TRBV13 to TRBJ1-6, with D uncertain. Trimming shortened V by 1 base and J by 6 bases, and 10 bases separated the two germline ends. Germline CDR1 is PRHDT and CDR2 is FYEKMQ (reference sequence). This CDR3 is 15 amino acids long. This chain's CDR3 is CASSLVRESNSPLHF. CDR3 bases: TGTGCCAGCAGCTTAGTCCGGGAATCTAATTCACCCCTCCACTTT.

This chain joins TRBV2 and TRBJ2-2; weak D call: TRBD2 (6 bases). V was pared by 6 bases and J by 5 bases, with 13 bases between. The CDR3 totals 14 residues. Germline-derived CDR1 and CDR2 are SNHLY and FYNNEI. The CDR3 loop is CASRGAGRTGELFF. CDR3 coding DNA: TGTGCCAGCAGAGGAGCAGGGAGGACCGGGGAGCTGTTTTTT.

The chain combines TRBV29-1 with TRBJ2-7, with TRBD1 matching 12 bases. Germline V gene data show CDR1 as SQVTM and CDR2 as ANQGSEA. The CDR3 runs to 14 residues. Trimming took 4 bases from V and 5 from J; bases not matched to a gene: 6. DNA of the CDR3: TGCAGCGTTGTAGGGGGACAGGGGGCCGACGAGCAGTACTTC. This sequence encodes CSVVGGQGADEQYF.

The chain is built from TRBV5-1 and TRBJ2-7; no clear D gene. V lost 2 bases, J lost 2 bases, and 8 bases lay in between. The germline CDR1 and CDR2 sequences are SGHRS and YFSETQ. CDR3 length equals 13 residues. The CDR3 DNA reads as TGCGCCAGCAGCTTCGGCTTAACCTACGAGCAGTACTTC. Protein product: CASSFGLTYEQYF. Filled out from reference TRBV5-1 and TRBJ2-7, the complete variable domain reads KAGVTQTPRYLIKTRGQQVTLSCSPISGHRSVSWYQQTPGQGLQFLFEYFSETQRNKGNFPGRFSGRQFSNSRSEMNVSTLELGDSALYLCASSFGLTYEQYFGPGTRLTVT.

The rearrangement joins TRBV7-2 to TRBJ2-7, with D possibly TRBD1 on 6 matching bases. Germline values: CDR1 SGHTA, CDR2 FQGNSA. Trimming took off 3 bases at V and 4 bases at J, with 13 bases between the two ends. CDR3 size: 14 residues. The CDR3, as DNA: TGTGCCAGCAGCTTCCAATCGGACAGATACGAGCAGTACTTC. Protein product: CASSFQSDRYEQYF.